This T cell receptor beta chain was identified in a study of PD-L1 blockade in urothelial cancer. Overall study: About nine tenths of the roughly 29 patients comprised males who had bladder-origin urothelial cancer. Median blood clonality was around 0.074, with tens of thousands of unique TCRs. Researchers looked at the blood 3 weeks (second dose) and 6 weeks after treatment began.

The repertoire was sequenced with immunoSEQ multiplex PCR; TCRdb's copy has only in-frame clones and lacks some. The sample comprises tens of thousands of clones, more than 65% of which are singletons, and 2.7% rests with the top ten. The ends lost 5 bases at V and 5 bases at J; junction bases unmatched: 10. Per the germline V gene, CDR1 is MDHEN and CDR2 is SYDVKM. This CDR3 comprises 16 residues. The receptor was derived from a man aged 70-80 years with urothelial cancer. The material sequenced was PBMCs, taken around atezolizumab (anti-PD-L1) treatment. The chain is built from TRBV28 and TRBJ2-7; 12 nucleotides agree with TRBD1. CDR3 residues: CASSSTGTGGDHEQYF. The CDR3 DNA follows: TGTGCCAGCAGTAGTACCGGGACAGGGGGCGACCACGAGCAGTACTTC.